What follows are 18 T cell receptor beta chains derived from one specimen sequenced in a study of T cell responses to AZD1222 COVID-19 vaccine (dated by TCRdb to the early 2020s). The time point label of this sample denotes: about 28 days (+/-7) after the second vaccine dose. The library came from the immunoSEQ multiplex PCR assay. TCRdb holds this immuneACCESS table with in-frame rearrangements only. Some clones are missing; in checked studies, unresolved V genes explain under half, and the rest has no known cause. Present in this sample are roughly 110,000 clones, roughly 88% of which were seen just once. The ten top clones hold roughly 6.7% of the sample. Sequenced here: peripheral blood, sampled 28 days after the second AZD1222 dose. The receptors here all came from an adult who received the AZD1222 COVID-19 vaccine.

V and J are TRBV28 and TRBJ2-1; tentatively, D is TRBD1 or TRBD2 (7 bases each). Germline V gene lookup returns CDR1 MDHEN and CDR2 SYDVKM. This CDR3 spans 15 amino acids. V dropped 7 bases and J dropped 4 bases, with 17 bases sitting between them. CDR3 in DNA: TGTGCCAGCAACCCAGGGGGGGGGTCGTACAATGAGCAGTTCTTC. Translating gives CASNPGGGSYNEQFF.

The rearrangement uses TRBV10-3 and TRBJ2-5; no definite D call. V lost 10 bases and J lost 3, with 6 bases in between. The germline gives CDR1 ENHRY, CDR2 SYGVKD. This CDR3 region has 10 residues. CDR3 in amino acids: CATREETQYF. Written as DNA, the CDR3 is TGTGCCACCCGCGAAGAGACCCAGTACTTC.

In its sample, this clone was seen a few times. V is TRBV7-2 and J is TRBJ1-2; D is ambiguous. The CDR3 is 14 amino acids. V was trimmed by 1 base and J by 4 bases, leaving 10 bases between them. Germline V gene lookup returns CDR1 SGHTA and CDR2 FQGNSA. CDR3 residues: CASSLGDFTYGYTF. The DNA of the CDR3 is TGTGCCAGCAGCTTAGGTGACTTCACCTATGGCTACACCTTC.

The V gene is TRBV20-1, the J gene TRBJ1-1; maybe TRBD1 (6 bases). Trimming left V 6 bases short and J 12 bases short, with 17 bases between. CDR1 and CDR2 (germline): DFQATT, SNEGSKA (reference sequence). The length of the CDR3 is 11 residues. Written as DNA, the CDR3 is TGCAGTGCCGTGGAAGGGGGAGTCTCTTTCTTT. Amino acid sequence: CSAVEGGVSFF.

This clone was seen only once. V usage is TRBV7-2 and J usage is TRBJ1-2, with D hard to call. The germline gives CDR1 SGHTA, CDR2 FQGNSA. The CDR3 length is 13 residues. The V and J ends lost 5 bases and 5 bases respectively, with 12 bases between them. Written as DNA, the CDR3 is TGTGCCAGCAGCCCACACGGGCAGTATGGCTACACCTTC. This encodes CASSPHGQYGYTF.

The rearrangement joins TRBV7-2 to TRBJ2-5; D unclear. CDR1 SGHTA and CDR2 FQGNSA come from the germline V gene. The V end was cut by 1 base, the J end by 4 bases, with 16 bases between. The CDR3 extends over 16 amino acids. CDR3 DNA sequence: TGTGCCAGCAGCTTAGTTGGGCAGAAATACGGAGAGACCCAGTACTTC. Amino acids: CASSLVGQKYGETQYF.

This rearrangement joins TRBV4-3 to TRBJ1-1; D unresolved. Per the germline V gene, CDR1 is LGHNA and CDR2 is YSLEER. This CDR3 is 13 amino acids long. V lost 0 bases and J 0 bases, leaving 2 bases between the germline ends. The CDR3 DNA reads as TGCGCCAGCAGCCAAGAGATGAACACTGAAGCTTTCTTT. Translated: CASSQEMNTEAFF.

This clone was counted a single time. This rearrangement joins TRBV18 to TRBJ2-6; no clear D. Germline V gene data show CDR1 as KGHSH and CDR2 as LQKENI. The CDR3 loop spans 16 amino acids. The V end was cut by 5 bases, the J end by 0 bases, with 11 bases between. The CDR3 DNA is TGTGCCAGCTCAGCCACGCCATACTCTGGGGCCAACGTCCTGACTTTC. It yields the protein CASSATPYSGANVLTF.

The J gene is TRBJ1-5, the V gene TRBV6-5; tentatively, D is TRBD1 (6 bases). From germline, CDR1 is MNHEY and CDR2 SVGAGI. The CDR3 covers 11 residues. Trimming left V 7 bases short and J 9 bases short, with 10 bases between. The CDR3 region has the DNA TGTGCCAGCACAGGGGAAGGGCCCCAGCATTTT. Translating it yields CASTGEGPQHF.

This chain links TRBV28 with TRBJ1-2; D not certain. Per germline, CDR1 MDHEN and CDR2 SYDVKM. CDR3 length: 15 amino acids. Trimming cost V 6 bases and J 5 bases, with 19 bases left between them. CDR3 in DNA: TGTGCCAGCAGACCCCGACGGGAGGATTGGTATGGCTACACCTTC. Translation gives CASRPRREDWYGYTF.

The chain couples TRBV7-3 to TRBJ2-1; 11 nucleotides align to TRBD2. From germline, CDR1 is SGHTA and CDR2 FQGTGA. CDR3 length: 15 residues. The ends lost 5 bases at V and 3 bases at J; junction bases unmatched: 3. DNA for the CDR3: TGTGCCAGCAGCGGAGGGACTAGCGGCTACAATGAGCAGTTCTTC. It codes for CASSGGTSGYNEQFF.

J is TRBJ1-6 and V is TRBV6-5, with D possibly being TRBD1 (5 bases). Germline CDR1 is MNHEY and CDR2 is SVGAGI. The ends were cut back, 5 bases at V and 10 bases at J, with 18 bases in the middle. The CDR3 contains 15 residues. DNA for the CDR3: TGTGCCAGCAGTACCCGGGTCGTCTCAGGGTCACCCCTCCACTTT. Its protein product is CASSTRVVSGSPLHF.

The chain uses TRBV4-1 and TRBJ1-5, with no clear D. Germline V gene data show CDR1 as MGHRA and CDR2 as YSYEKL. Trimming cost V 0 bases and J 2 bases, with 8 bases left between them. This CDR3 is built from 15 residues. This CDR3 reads CASSQESRGNQPQHF. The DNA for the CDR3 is TGCGCCAGCAGCCAAGAATCACGGGGCAATCAGCCCCAGCATTTT.

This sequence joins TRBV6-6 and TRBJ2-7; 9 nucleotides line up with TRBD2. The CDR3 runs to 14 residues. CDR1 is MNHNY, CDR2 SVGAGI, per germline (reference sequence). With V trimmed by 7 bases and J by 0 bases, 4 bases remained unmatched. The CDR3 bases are TGTGCCAGCAAATCTAGCGGGGACTCCTACGAGCAGTACTTC. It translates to CASKSSGDSYEQYF.

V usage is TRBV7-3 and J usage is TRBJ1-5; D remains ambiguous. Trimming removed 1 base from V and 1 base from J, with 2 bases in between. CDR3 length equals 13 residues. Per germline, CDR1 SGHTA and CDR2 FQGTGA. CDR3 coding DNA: TGTGCCAGCAGCTTAAGAAGCAATCAGCCCCAGCATTTT. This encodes CASSLRSNQPQHF.

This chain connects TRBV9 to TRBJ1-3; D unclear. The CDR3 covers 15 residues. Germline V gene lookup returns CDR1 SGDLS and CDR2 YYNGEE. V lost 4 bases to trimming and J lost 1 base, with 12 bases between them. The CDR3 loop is CASSTRGESGNTIYF. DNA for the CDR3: TGTGCCAGCAGCACCCGCGGTGAATCTGGAAACACCATATATTTT.

This CDR3 is CASTRQGYTEAFF. As DNA, the CDR3 is TGTGCCAGCACTAGACAGGGCTACACTGAAGCTTTCTTT. The chain recombines TRBV12-3 or TRBV12-4 with TRBJ1-1, with TRBD1 matching 7 bases. The CDR3 contains 13 residues. V trimming: 7 bases; J trimming: 3 bases; junction bases outside the gene matches: 5.

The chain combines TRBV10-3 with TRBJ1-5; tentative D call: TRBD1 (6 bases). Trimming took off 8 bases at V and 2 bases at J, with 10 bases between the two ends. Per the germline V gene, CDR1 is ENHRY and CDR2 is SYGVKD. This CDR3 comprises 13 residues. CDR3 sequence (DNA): TGTGCCATCGGAGAGGGGGGCAATCAGCCCCAGCATTTT. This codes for CAIGEGGNQPQHF.